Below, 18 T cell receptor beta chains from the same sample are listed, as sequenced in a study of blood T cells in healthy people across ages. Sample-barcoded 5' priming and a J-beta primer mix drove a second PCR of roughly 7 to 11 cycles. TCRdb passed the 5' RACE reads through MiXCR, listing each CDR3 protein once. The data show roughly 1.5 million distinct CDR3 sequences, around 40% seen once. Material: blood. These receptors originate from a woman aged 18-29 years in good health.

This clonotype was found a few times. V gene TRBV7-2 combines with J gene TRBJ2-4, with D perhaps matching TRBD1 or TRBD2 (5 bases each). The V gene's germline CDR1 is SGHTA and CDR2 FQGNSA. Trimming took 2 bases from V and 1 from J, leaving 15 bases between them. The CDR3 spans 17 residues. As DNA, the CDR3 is TGTGCCAGCAGCTTAAGTGGGACCAATGCCGCCAAAAACATTCAGTACTTC. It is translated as CASSLSGTNAAKNIQYF. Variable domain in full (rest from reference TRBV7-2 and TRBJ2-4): GAGVSQSPSNKVTEKGKDVELRCDPISGHTALYWYRQSLGQGLEFLIYFQGNSAPDKSGLPSDRFSAERTGGSVSTLTIQRTQQEDSAVYLCASSLSGTNAAKNIQYFGAGTRLSVL.

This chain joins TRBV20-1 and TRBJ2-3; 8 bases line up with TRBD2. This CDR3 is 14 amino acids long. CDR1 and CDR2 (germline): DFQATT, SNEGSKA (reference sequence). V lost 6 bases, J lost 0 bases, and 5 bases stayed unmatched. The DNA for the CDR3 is TGCAGTGCCCCCCGCGGGGGGAGCACAGATACGCAGTATTTT. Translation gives CSAPRGGSTDTQYF.

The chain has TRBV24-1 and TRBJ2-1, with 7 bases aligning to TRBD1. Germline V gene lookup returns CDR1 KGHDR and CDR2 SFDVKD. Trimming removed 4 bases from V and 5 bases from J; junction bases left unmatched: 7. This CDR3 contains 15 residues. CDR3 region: CATSESTGLNNEQFF. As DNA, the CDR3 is TGTGCCACCAGTGAATCGACAGGGTTAAACAATGAGCAGTTCTTC.

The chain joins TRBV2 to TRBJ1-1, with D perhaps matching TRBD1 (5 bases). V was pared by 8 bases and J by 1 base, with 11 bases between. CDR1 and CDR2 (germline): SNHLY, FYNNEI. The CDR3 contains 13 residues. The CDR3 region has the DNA TGTGCCAGCGTCCGGGACTGGAACACTGAAGCTTTCTTT. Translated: CASVRDWNTEAFF.

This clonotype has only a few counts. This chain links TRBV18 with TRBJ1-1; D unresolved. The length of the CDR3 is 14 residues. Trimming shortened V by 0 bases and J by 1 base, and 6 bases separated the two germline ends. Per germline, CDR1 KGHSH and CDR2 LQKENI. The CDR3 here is CASSPPLRNTEAFF. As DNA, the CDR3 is TGTGCCAGCTCACCACCGTTGAGGAACACTGAAGCTTTCTTT. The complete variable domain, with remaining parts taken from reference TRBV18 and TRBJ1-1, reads NAGVMQNPRHLVRRRGQEARLRCSPMKGHSHVYWYRQLPEEGLKFMVYLQKENIIDESGMPKERFSAEFPKEGPSILRIQQVVRGDSAAYFCASSPPLRNTEAFFGQGTRLTVV.

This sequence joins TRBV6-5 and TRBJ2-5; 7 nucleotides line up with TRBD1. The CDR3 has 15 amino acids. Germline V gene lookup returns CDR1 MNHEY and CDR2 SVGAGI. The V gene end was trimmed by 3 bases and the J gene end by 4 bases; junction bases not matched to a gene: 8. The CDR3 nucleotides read TGTGCCAGCAGTTATGGTGGGTCAGGGGGAGAGACCCAGTACTTC. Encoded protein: CASSYGGSGGETQYF.

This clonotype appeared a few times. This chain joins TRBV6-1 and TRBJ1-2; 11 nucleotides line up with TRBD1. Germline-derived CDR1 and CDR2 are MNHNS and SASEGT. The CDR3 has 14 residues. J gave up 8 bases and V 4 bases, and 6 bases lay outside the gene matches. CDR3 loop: CASSGWDRGDGYTF. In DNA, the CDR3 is TGTGCCAGCAGTGGCTGGGACAGGGGGGACGGCTACACCTTC.

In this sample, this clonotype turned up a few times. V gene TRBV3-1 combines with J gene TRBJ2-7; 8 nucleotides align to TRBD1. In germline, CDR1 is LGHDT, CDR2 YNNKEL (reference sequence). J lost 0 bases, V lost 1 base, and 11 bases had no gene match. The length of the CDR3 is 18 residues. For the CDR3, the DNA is TGTGCCAGCAGCCAAGCTATGGGACAGGCGACGTACTCCTACGAGCAGTACTTC. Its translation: CASSQAMGQATYSYEQYF.

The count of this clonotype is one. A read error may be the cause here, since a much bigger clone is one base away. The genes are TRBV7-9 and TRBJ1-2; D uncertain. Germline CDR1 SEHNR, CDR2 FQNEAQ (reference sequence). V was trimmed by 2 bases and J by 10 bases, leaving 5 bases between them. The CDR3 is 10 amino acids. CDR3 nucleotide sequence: TGTGCCAGCAGCTTAAATGACTACACCTTC. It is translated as CASSLNDYTF.

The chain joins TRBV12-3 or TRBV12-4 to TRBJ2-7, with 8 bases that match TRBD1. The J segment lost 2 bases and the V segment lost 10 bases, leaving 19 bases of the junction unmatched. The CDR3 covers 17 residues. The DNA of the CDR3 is TGTGCCACCGCGTTAGACAGGGGAGCGTATATCCCCTACGAGCAGTACTTC. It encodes CATALDRGAYIPYEQYF.

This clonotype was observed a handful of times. DNA for the CDR3: TGTGCCAGTGGGGACAGCCTATTCGGCACCTTC. This codes for CASGDSLFGTF. The chain employs TRBV6-2 or TRBV6-3 and TRBJ1-2; TRBD1 matches 7 bases. The CDR3 loop spans 11 amino acids. Germline CDR1 is MNHEY and CDR2 is SVGEGT. Trimming took 9 bases from V and 13 from J; bases not matched to a gene: 11.

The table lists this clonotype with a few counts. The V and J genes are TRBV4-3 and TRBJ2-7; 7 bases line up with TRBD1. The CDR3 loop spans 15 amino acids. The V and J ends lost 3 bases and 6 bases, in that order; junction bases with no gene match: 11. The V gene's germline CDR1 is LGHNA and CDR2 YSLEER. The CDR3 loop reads CASSHRELGGTEQYF. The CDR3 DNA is TGCGCCAGCAGCCACCGCGAGTTAGGGGGCACCGAGCAGTACTTC.

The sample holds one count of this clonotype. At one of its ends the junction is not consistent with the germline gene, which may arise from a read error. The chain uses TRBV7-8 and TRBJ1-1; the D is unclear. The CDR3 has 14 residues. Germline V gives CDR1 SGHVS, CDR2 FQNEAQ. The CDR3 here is CASSVARGNTEAFF. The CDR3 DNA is TGTGCCAGCAGCGTAGCTCGGGGGAACACTGAAGCTTTCTTT.

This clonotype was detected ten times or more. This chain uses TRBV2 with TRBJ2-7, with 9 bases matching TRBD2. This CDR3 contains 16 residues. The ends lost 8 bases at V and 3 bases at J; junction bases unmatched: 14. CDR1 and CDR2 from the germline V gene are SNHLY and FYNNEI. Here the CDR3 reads CASGDGGGENSYEQYF. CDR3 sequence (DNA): TGTGCCAGCGGAGATGGCGGGGGGGAGAATAGCTACGAGCAGTACTTC.

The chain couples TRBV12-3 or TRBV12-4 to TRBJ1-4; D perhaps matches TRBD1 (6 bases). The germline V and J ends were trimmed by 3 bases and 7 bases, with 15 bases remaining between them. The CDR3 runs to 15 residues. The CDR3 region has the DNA TGTGCCAGCAGTTTCGGGGGGGCTGCAGTTGAAAAACTGTTTTTT. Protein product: CASSFGGAAVEKLFF.

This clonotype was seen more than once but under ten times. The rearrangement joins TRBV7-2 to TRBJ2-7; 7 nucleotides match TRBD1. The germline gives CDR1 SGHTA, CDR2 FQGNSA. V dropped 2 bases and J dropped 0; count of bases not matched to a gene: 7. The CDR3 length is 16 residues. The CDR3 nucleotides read TGTGCCAGCAGCTTATCGGGCGCAGGGGGCTCCTACGAGCAGTACTTC. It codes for CASSLSGAGGSYEQYF.

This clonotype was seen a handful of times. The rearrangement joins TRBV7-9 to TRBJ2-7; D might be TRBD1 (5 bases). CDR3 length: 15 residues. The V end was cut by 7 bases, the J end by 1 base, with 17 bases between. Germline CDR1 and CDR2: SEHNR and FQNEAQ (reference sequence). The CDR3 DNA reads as TGTGCCAGCATCCTCCTCGCTGCAGGGTCCTACGAGCAGTACTTC. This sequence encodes CASILLAAGSYEQYF.

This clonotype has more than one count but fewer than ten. The CDR3 here is CASSGRTGEPQHF. CDR3 DNA sequence: TGTGCCAGCAGCGGCCGGACAGGGGAGCCCCAGCATTTT. The V call is TRBV9, the J call TRBJ1-5; 9 bases line up with TRBD1. There are 13 residues in the CDR3. Germline V lookup: CDR1 SGDLS, CDR2 YYNGEE. Trimming took 3 bases from V and 8 from J; bases not matched to a gene: 3.